This T cell receptor (beta chain) originates from a study of T cells in Graves' hyperthyroidism and ophthalmopathy. Study findings and constraints: Ophthalmopathy and stable hyperthyroidism were separated by a 13 V-J model. Expanded thyroid clonotypes (above 0.001) were mostly also found in blood.

Not enrolled were patients with uncontrolled infection, other autoimmune disease, pregnancy or lactation. On the basis of clinical symptoms, serum thyroxine and TRAb, thyroid ultrasound and orbital computed tomography, diagnoses were made. RNA transcripts were the template for amplifying TCR beta CDR3 regions. The HTBI set primed first-round TCR CDR3 RT-PCR. In TCRdb, the multiplex PCR reads were re-called with MiXCR into one record per CDR3 protein. The sample records about 570,000 distinct CDR3 sequences, more than 45% being singletons. This CDR3 spans 13 amino acids. Germline values: CDR1 ENHRY, CDR2 SYGVKD. Details on this clonotype: Its antigen is still unknown. At one end, the junction sequence differs from germline, possibly due to a read error.

The TCR was taken from an adult woman with Graves' disease, either hyperthyroidism or ophthalmopathy (not recorded which). The chain carries TRBV10-3 and TRBJ1-2, with 7 bases matching TRBD1. Sequenced: peripheral blood or thyroid tissue (not recorded which). CDR3 nucleotides: TGTGCCAGCAGTGACAGGGAGGACTATGGCTACACCTTC. Its protein is CASSDREDYGYTF.